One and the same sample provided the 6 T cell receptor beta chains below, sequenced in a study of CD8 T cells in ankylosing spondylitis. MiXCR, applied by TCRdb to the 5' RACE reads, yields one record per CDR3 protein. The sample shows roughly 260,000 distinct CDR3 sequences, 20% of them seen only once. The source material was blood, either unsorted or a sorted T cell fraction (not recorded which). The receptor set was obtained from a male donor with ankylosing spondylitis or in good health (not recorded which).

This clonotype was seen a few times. The CDR3 region is CASSETSGGETQYF. The CDR3 region has the DNA TGCGCCAGCAGCGAGACTAGCGGCGGGGAGACCCAGTACTTC. This chain uses TRBV5-1 with TRBJ2-5, with 9 bases that match TRBD2. Germline CDR1 is SGHRS and CDR2 is YFSETQ. The CDR3 has 14 amino acids. V lost 4 bases and J lost 5; bases outside the gene matches: 6.

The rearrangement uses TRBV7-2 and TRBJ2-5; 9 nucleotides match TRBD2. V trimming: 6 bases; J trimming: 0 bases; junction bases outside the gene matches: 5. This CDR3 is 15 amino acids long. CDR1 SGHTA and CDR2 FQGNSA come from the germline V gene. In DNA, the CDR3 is TGTGCCAGCAGTCCGACTAGCGGAAACCAAGAGACCCAGTACTTC. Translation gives CASSPTSGNQETQYF.

The CDR3 DNA follows: TGTGCCTGGAGTGTAGACTCCTACGAGCAGTACGTC. It specifies CAWSVDSYEQYV. The chain links TRBV30 to TRBJ2-7; D is unclear. This CDR3 is built from 12 residues. Germline V gene lookup returns CDR1 GTSNPN and CDR2 SVGIG (reference sequence). V was clipped by 0 bases and J by 0 bases, with 3 bases between them.

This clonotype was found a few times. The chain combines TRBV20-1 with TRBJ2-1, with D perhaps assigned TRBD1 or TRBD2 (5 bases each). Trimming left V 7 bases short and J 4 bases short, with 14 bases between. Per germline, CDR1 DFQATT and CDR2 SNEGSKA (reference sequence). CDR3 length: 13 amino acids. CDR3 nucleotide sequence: TGCAGTGTAAAGACTGGGGGTTACAATGAGCAGTTCTTC. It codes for CSVKTGGYNEQFF.

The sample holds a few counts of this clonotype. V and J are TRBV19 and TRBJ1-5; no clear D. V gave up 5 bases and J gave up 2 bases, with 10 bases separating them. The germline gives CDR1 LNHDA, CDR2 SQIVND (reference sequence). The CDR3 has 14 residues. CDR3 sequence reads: CASSRLTGNQPQHF. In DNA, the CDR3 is TGTGCCAGTAGTCGACTGACTGGCAATCAGCCCCAGCATTTT.

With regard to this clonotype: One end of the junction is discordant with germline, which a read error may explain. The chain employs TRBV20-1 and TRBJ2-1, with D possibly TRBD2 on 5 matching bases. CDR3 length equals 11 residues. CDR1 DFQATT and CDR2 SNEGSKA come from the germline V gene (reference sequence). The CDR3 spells CSANDYNEQLF. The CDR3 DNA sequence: TGCAGTGCTAACGACTACAATGAGCAGCTCTTC.